This TCR beta chain emerged from a study of HIV-infected patients and healthy controls. All unsorted peripheral T cells were captured because whole blood was used without fractionation. Alpha and beta constant-region primers primed reverse transcription of around 500 ng RNA. Each of the alpha and beta chains got its own library through chain-specific third strand synthesis with indices. TCRdb recomputed calls from the 5' RACE reads with MiXCR, one row per CDR3 protein. The repertoire includes about 13,000 distinct CDR3 sequences, roughly 9.6% of them detected once, and more than 6.5% sits in the top ten. In this sample, this clonotype turned up many times. Trimming shortened V by 5 bases and J by 8 bases, and 12 bases separated the two germline ends. The CDR3 covers 12 residues.

The J gene is TRBJ1-2, the V gene TRBV12-3 or TRBV12-4; unclear D gene. The sequencing sample was made of blood. This sequence was found in an adult in good health. CDR3 DNA sequence: TGTGCCAGCAGTGCTCCTTTGCACGGCTACACCTTC. Protein: CASSAPLHGYTF.